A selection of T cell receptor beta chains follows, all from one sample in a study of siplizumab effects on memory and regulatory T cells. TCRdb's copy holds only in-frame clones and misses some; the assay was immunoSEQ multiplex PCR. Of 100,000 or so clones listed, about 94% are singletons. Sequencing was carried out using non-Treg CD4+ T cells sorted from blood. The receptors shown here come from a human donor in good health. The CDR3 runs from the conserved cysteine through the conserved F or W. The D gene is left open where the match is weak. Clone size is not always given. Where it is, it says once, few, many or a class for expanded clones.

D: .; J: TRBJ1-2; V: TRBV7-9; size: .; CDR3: CASSFAATYGYTF; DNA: TGTGCCAGCAGCTTTGCAGCAACCTATGGCTACACCTTC
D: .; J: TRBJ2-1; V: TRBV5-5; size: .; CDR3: CASSLSYNEQFF; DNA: TGTGCCAGCAGCCTTTCCTACAATGAGCAGTTCTTC
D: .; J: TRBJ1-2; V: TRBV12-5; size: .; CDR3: CASGLVGQAGGRGGYTF; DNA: TGTGCTAGTGGTTTGGTTGGTCAAGCTGGGGGCCGGGGTGGCTACACCTTC
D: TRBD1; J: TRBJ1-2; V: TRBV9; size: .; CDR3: CASSVGREGAEGYTF; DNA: TGTGCCAGCAGCGTAGGTAGAGAGGGGGCTGAAGGCTACACCTTC
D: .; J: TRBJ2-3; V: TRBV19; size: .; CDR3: CATNPLSRGTSTDTQYF; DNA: TGTGCCACCAATCCCCTCTCGCGGGGCACTAGCACAGATACGCAGTATTTT
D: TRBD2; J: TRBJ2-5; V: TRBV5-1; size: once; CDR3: CASSLRVSGAQETQYF; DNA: TGCGCCAGCAGCTTGCGGGTGAGCGGGGCCCAAGAGACCCAGTACTTC
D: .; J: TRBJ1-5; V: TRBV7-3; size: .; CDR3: CASSKNRDQPQHF; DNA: TGTGCCAGCAGCAAGAACAGGGACCAGCCCCAGCATTTT
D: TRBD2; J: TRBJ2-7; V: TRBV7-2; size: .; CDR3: CASSLRLAWYEQYF; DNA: TGTGCCAGCAGCTTACGACTAGCTTGGTACGAGCAGTACTTC
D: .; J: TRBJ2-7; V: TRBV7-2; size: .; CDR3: CASSFGTGEQYF; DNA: TGTGCCAGCAGCTTTGGGACGGGTGAGCAGTACTTC
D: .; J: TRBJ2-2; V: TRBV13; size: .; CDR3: CASRTDGAVGGELFF; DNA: TGTGCCAGCAGAACGGACGGTGCGGTGGGCGGGGAGCTGTTTTTT
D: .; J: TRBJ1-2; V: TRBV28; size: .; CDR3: CASSLSGPLDGGYTF; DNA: TGTGCCAGCAGTTTATCTGGGCCCTTAGACGGTGGCTACACCTTC
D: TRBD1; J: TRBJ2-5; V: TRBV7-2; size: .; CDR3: CASSRDRGFWETQYF; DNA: TGTGCCAGCAGCCGGGACAGGGGGTTCTGGGAGACCCAGTACTTC
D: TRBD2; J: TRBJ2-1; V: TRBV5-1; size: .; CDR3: CASRDQAGGPGNEQFF; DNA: TGCGCCAGCAGGGATCAAGCGGGGGGGCCGGGAAATGAGCAGTTCTTC
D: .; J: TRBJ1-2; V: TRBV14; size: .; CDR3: CASSLGSNYGYTF; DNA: TGTGCCAGCAGCCTGGGGTCTAACTATGGCTACACCTTC
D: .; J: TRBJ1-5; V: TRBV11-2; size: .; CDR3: CASSLDGGKWQPQHF; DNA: TGTGCCAGCAGCTTAGATGGGGGGAAATGGCAGCCCCAGCATTTT
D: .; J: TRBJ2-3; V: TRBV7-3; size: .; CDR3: CASSSGTPSTDTQYF; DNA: TGTGCCAGCAGCTCCGGGACTCCCAGCACAGATACGCAGTATTTT
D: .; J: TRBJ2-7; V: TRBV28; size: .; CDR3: CASISQAYEQYF; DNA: TGTGCCAGCATTTCTCAGGCTTACGAGCAGTACTTC
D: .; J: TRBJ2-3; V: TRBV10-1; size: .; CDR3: CASSATSFRGGGTQYF; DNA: TGCGCCAGCAGTGCTACTAGCTTCAGGGGCGGGGGTACGCAGTATTTT
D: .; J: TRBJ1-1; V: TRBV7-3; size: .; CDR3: CASSFRRGQEAFF; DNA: TGTGCCAGCAGCTTCAGGCGGGGGCAGGAAGCTTTCTTT
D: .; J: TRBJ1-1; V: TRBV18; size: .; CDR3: CASSPNRETEAFF; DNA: TGTGCCAGCTCACCAAACAGGGAGACTGAAGCTTTCTTT
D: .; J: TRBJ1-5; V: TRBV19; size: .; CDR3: CASSRSYSNQPQHF; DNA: TGTGCCAGTAGCAGGTCGTATAGCAATCAGCCCCAGCATTTT
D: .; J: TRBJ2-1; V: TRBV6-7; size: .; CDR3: CASSYRIARRYNEQFF; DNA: TGTGCCAGCAGTTACCGAATAGCGAGAAGGTACAATGAGCAGTTCTTC
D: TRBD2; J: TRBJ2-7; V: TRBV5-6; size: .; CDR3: CASSMNRGVNEQYF; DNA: TGTGCCAGCAGCATGAATCGGGGGGTGAACGAGCAGTACTTC
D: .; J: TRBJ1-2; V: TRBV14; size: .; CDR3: CASSQSVWGYTF; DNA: TGTGCCAGCAGCCAATCCGTCTGGGGCTACACCTTC
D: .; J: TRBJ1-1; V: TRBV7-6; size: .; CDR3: CASSLGRMNTEAFF; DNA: TGTGCCAGCAGCCTGGGACGGATGAACACTGAAGCTTTCTTT
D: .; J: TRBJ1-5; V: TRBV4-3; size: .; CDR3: CASSQESNQPQHF; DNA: TGCGCCAGCAGCCAAGAAAGCAATCAGCCCCAGCATTTT
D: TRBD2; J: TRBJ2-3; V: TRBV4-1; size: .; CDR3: CASSQGPLAGGYSHTQYF; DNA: TGCGCCAGCAGCCAAGGACCGCTAGCGGGGGGATACAGTCATACGCAGTATTTT
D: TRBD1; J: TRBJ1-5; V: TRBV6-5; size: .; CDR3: CASRGGAQNQPQHF; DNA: TGTGCCAGCAGAGGGGGCGCACAGAATCAGCCCCAGCATTTT
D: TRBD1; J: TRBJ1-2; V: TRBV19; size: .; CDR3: CASTEQGFRYGYTF; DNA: TGTGCCAGTACAGAACAGGGGTTTAGATATGGCTACACCTTC
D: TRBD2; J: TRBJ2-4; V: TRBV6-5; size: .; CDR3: CASSSPTPGGKNIQYF; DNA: TGTGCCAGCAGTTCTCCTACACCGGGGGGAAAGAACATTCAGTACTTC
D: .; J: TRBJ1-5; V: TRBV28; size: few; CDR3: CASNRGINQPQHF; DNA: TGTGCCAGCAATCGGGGGATCAATCAGCCCCAGCATTTT
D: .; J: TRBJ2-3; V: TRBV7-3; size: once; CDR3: CASSAGRGRDTQYF; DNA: TGTGCCAGCAGCGCAGGGAGAGGGCGAGATACGCAGTATTTT
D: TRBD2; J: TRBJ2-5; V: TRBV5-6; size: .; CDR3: CASSPPGGLAGAKTQYF; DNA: TGTGCCAGCAGCCCCCCCGGGGGACTAGCGGGGGCGAAGACCCAGTACTTC
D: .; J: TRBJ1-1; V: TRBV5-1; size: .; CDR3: CASSPRTVTEAFF; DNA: TGCGCCAGCAGCCCACGGACAGTTACTGAAGCTTTCTTT
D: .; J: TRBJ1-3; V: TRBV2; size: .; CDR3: CASHLAGSGNTIYF; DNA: TGTGCCAGCCACCTAGCAGGCTCTGGAAACACCATATATTTT
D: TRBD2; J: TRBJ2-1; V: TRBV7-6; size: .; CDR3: CASSLARLAGGTYNEQFF; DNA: TGTGCCAGCAGCTTAGCGAGACTAGCGGGGGGGACCTACAATGAGCAGTTCTTC
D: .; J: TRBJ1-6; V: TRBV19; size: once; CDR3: CASSPRQANSPLHF; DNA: TGTGCCAGTAGTCCCCGACAGGCTAATTCACCCCTCCACTTT